What follows are 30 T cell receptor beta chains derived from one specimen sequenced in a study of T cell repertoires in cytomegalovirus infection. TCRdb re-analysed the reads in MiXCR, keeping a single row per CDR3 protein. Of about 600,000 distinct CDR3 sequences in the sample, 20% to 30% were seen once. Sequenced material: CD8+ T cells from PBMCs. These receptors were collected from a human donor in good health (CMV status not recorded). Some clones in this sample may be carry-over from other donors' samples.

Of note for this clonotype: A junction end diverges from the germline sequence, so it may reflect a read error. V gene TRBV6-2 or TRBV6-3 combines with J gene TRBJ2-6; D is uncertain. This CDR3 is 18 amino acids long. CDR1 is MNHEY and CDR2 is SVGEGT in the germline V gene. CDR3 nucleotide sequence: TGTGCCAGCAGTTACTCCACCCGCGGAAACTCTGGGACCAACGTCCTGACTTTC. It translates to CASSYSTRGNSGTNVLTF.

At least ten counts were recorded for this clonotype. The chain combines TRBV7-6 with TRBJ2-2; 7 bases align to TRBD1. This CDR3 is 17 amino acids long. Germline loops: CDR1 SGHVS, CDR2 FNYEAQ. The trim removed 5 bases at V and 0 bases at J, leaving 9 bases unmatched. The CDR3 spells CASSLKPGQANTGELFF. The DNA for the CDR3 is TGTGCCAGCAGCCTCAAGCCTGGACAGGCGAACACCGGGGAGCTGTTTTTT.

The genes are TRBV20-1 and TRBJ1-2; D unresolved. Germline CDR1 is DFQATT and CDR2 is SNEGSKA (reference sequence). The CDR3 has 15 residues. V lost 0 bases and J lost 5, with 16 bases in between. In DNA form, the CDR3 reads TGCAGTGCTAGAGATCTAGAGGGAACTGCTTATGGCTACACCTTC. This gives the protein CSARDLEGTAYGYTF.

This clonotype has a count of ten or more. The rearrangement uses TRBV7-9 and TRBJ2-7; D gene uncertain. CDR1 is SEHNR and CDR2 is FQNEAQ in the germline V gene (reference sequence). The CDR3 is 12 residues long. The ends were cut back, 6 bases at V and 5 bases at J, with 11 bases in the middle. CDR3 sequence: CASSAPTDEQYF. CDR3 DNA: TGTGCCAGCAGTGCCCCCACCGACGAGCAGTACTTC.

Many counts were recorded for this clonotype. This rearrangement joins TRBV6-1 to TRBJ2-2, with a weak D call TRBD2 (6 bases). Germline V gives CDR1 MNHNS, CDR2 SASEGT. V dropped 1 base and J dropped 2 bases, with 14 bases sitting between them. CDR3 length: 17 amino acids. The CDR3 region is CASSEEGWGDNTGELFF. Written as DNA, the CDR3 is TGTGCCAGCAGTGAAGAGGGATGGGGGGATAACACCGGGGAGCTGTTTTTT.

V usage is TRBV23-1 and J usage is TRBJ2-4; D may correspond to TRBD1 or TRBD2 (6 bases each). TRBV23-1 is given ORF status, its function remaining uncertain. This CDR3 is 17 amino acids long. The V and J ends lost 4 bases and 6 bases respectively, with 22 bases between them. The CDR3 DNA is TGCGCCAGCAGTCCCCCCGCGGGACACTTAGGGAGAAACATTCAGTACTTC. This translates into CASSPPAGHLGRNIQYF.

This clonotype showed up just a few times. The rearrangement links TRBV15 to TRBJ1-5; D may be TRBD1 (5 bases). In germline, CDR1 is LNHNV, CDR2 YYDKDF (reference sequence). The CDR3 loop spans 16 amino acids. Trimming took off 0 bases at V and 1 base at J, with 10 bases between the two ends. The CDR3 reads CATSREGPGSNQPQHF. CDR3 nucleotides: TGTGCCACCAGCAGAGAGGGGCCCGGAAGCAATCAGCCCCAGCATTTT.

As concerns this clonotype: This may stem from a read error, because a much larger clone lies one nucleotide away. The V and J genes are TRBV7-9 and TRBJ2-3; a possible D gene is TRBD2 (5 bases). The CDR3 spans 16 residues. The V gene's germline CDR1 is SEHNR and CDR2 FQNEAQ (reference sequence). V lost 6 bases and J lost 2, with 18 bases in between. The CDR3 is CASSLRVLPLTDTQYF. CDR3 in DNA: TGTGCCAGCAGTTTGCGGGTCCTCCCTCTCACAGATACGCAGTATTTT.

Concerning this clonotype: This could be a read error, since a much larger clone is one nucleotide away. In nucleotides, the CDR3 is TGTGCCAGCAGCTCGACAGGGGGCTCCAGTCAGCCCAAGCATTTT. Translated, it gives CASSSTGGSSQPKHF. V usage is TRBV7-2 and J usage is TRBJ1-5, with 10 bases fitting TRBD1. CDR3 length: 15 residues. Germline-derived CDR1 and CDR2 are SGHTA and FQGNSA. Using reference TRBV7-2 and TRBJ1-5 for the parts outside the CDR3, the full variable domain is GAGVSQSPSNKVTEKGKDVELRCDPISGHTALYWYRQSLGQGLEFLIYFQGNSAPDKSGLPSDRFSAERTGGSVSTLTIQRTQQEDSAVYLCASSSTGGSSQPKHFGDGTRLSIL.

The chain recombines TRBV6-6 with TRBJ2-7; 7 bases fit TRBD1. Trimming removed 7 bases from V and 0 bases from J; junction bases left unmatched: 9. The CDR3 spans 15 residues. CDR1 is MNHNY, CDR2 SVGAGI, per germline (reference sequence). The chain's CDR3 is CASKTGAHSSYEQYV. The CDR3 coding sequence is TGTGCCAGCAAAACAGGGGCTCACAGCTCCTACGAGCAGTACGTC.

A few counts support this clonotype. CDR3 bases: TGTGCCAGCAGTTTAATTGACAGCTCCTACGAGCAGTACTTC. It encodes CASSLIDSSYEQYF. This chain uses TRBV28 with TRBJ2-7, with a possible D match to TRBD1 (5 bases). V was trimmed by 2 bases and J by 0 bases, leaving 8 bases between them. The CDR3 is made up of 14 amino acids. Germline V lookup: CDR1 MDHEN, CDR2 SYDVKM. The full variable domain, completed using reference TRBV28 and TRBJ2-7, is DVKVTQSSRYLVKRTGEKVFLECVQDMDHENMFWYRQDPGLGLRLIYFSYDVKMKEKGDIPEGYSVSREKKERFSLILESASTNQTSMYLCASSLIDSSYEQYFGPGTRLTVT.

This clonotype was seen a few times. Here the CDR3 DNA reads TGTGCCAGCAGCTGGGGACATCGAACAACTAATGAAAAACTGTTTTTT. Its translation: CASSWGHRTTNEKLFF. V usage is TRBV7-9 and J usage is TRBJ1-4, with D perhaps matching TRBD1 (6 bases). The germline CDR1 and CDR2 sequences are SEHNR and FQNEAQ (reference sequence). The CDR3 has 16 amino acids. The germline V and J ends were trimmed by 4 bases and 0 bases, with 12 bases remaining between them.

This chain joins TRBV27 and TRBJ2-7; 8 bases map to TRBD1. The V segment lost 3 bases and the J segment 6 bases; nucleotides outside the gene matches: 4. CDR1 is MNHEY, CDR2 SMNVEV, per germline (reference sequence). The CDR3 runs to 13 residues. CDR3 in amino acids: CASSFLRGPEQYF. As DNA, the CDR3 is TGTGCCAGCAGTTTTCTCAGGGGGCCCGAGCAGTACTTC.

The J gene is TRBJ2-1, the V gene TRBV25-1; the D is unclear. The CDR3 sequence is 12 residues long. The germline V gene encodes CDR1 MGHDK and CDR2 SYGVNS. Trimming took off 7 bases at V and 8 bases at J, with 12 bases between the two ends. CDR3: CASIEEGHEQFF. The CDR3 nucleotides read TGTGCCAGCATCGAGGAAGGGCATGAGCAGTTCTTC.

The CDR3 reads CASSLAETSTDTQYF. CDR3 coding DNA: TGTGCCAGCAGCCTCGCGGAAACTAGCACAGATACGCAGTATTTT. This chain links TRBV9 with TRBJ2-3, with no clear D. The germline CDR1 and CDR2 sequences are SGDLS and YYNGEE. This CDR3 comprises 15 residues. Trimming left V 4 bases short and J 0 bases short, with 12 bases between.

In its sample, this clonotype was seen a few times. The chain is built from TRBV7-9 and TRBJ2-7; D tentatively fits TRBD1 or TRBD2 (6 bases each). The CDR3 runs to 12 residues. CDR1 SEHNR and CDR2 FQNEAQ come from the germline V gene (reference sequence). The CDR3 DNA follows: TGTGCCAGCCTAGGGGGGTCTGCAGGAACTTTCGTC. It is translated as CASLGGSAGTFV.

The gene calls are TRBV6-2 or TRBV6-3 and TRBJ1-2; perhaps TRBD1 as D (5 bases). The CDR3 length is 15 residues. CDR1 is MNHEY, CDR2 SVGEGT, per germline. Trimming took off 0 bases at V and 4 bases at J, with 12 bases between the two ends. The CDR3 is CASSYSRQRGYGYTF. Here the CDR3 DNA reads TGTGCCAGCAGTTACTCGCGACAGAGGGGCTATGGCTACACCTTC.

This clonotype was counted between two and nine times. CDR3 sequence: CSASDRSSYGYTF. Written as DNA, the CDR3 is TGCAGTGCTAGTGACAGGTCCAGCTATGGCTACACCTTC. J is TRBJ1-2 and V is TRBV20-1, with a possible D match to TRBD1 (6 bases). The CDR3 runs 13 residues. Trimming removed 3 bases from V and 4 bases from J, with 12 bases in between. Per the germline V gene, CDR1 is DFQATT and CDR2 is SNEGSKA (reference sequence).

This sequence joins TRBV20-1 and TRBJ2-1, with TRBD2 identical over 9 bases. Germline V lookup: CDR1 DFQATT, CDR2 SNEGSKA (reference sequence). This CDR3 has 15 amino acids. Trimming removed 2 bases from V and 5 bases from J; junction bases left unmatched: 7. This CDR3 is CSARPRGGLDNEQFF. The CDR3 DNA reads TGCAGTGCTAGACCGCGGGGGGGCCTGGACAATGAGCAGTTCTTC.

The J gene is TRBJ2-5, the V gene TRBV6-2 or TRBV6-3; D call uncertain. V was shortened by 2 bases and J by 1 base, with 11 bases between the two germline ends. Germline lookup yields CDR1 MNHEY and CDR2 SVGEGT. The CDR3 is 15 amino acids. The CDR3 region has the DNA TGTGCCAGCAGTTACAAGATACCCCCCCAAGAGACCCAGTACTTC. It encodes CASSYKIPPQETQYF.

In its sample, this clonotype was seen a few times. The J gene is TRBJ2-4, the V gene TRBV7-9; 11 bases match TRBD1. CDR1 is SEHNR and CDR2 is FQNEAQ in the germline V gene (reference sequence). V lost 2 bases and J lost 8; bases outside the gene matches: 11. This CDR3 spans 17 amino acids. CDR3 nucleotide sequence: TGTGCCAGCAGCTTACCCCTGACCGGGACAGGGGGACACATTCAGTACTTC. Protein product: CASSLPLTGTGGHIQYF.

The rearrangement uses TRBV7-6 and TRBJ1-4; no clear D gene. The germline V and J ends were trimmed by 7 bases and 4 bases, with 13 bases remaining between them. Germline V lookup: CDR1 SGHVS, CDR2 FNYEAQ. The CDR3 sequence is 14 residues long. CDR3: CASTPSLGNEKLFF. In DNA, the CDR3 is TGTGCCAGCACCCCTTCCCTGGGTAATGAAAAACTGTTTTTT.

This clonotype appeared many times. This chain uses TRBV11-1 with TRBJ2-3; TRBD1 might be the D (5 bases). The V gene lost 4 bases and the J gene lost 1 base, with 18 bases spanning the gap. CDR3 length: 17 residues. Germline CDR1 and CDR2: SGHAT and FQDESV (reference sequence). The CDR3 sequence: CASSSHLQGFGTDTQYF. In DNA form, the CDR3 reads TGTGCCAGCAGCTCCCACCTCCAGGGATTCGGCACAGATACGCAGTATTTT.

The chain's CDR3 is CASSSSETLTYNEQFF. The CDR3 coding sequence is TGTGCCAGCAGCTCCTCCGAGACCCTTACCTACAATGAGCAGTTCTTC. The chain joins TRBV5-5 to TRBJ2-1; D ambiguous. The CDR3 consists of 16 residues. V gave up 3 bases and J gave up 2 bases, with 15 bases separating them. The germline V gene encodes CDR1 SGHKS and CDR2 YYEKEE (reference sequence).

V and J are TRBV7-2 and TRBJ1-4; TRBD1 matches at 7 bases. CDR1 and CDR2 from the germline V gene are SGHTA and FQGNSA. V lost 5 bases to trimming and J lost 5 bases; unmatched junction nucleotides: 8. The CDR3 contains 15 residues. CDR3 loop: CASSPAGQLNEKLFF. The CDR3, as DNA: TGTGCCAGCAGCCCAGCGGGACAGCTAAATGAAAAACTGTTTTTT.

This clonotype was picked up many times. V gene TRBV7-6 combines with J gene TRBJ1-1; TRBD1 agrees at 8 bases. CDR1 and CDR2 from the germline V gene are SGHVS and FNYEAQ. The CDR3 runs to 15 residues. Trimming removed 3 bases from V and 0 bases from J; junction bases left unmatched: 3. CDR3 in DNA: TGTGCCAGCAGCTTCGACAGGGGTATGAACACTGAAGCTTTCTTT. This sequence encodes CASSFDRGMNTEAFF.

The table lists this clonotype with many counts. This rearrangement joins TRBV7-9 to TRBJ2-1; 9 bases align to TRBD2. V dropped 5 bases and J dropped 8; count of bases not matched to a gene: 25. This CDR3 has 20 residues. Germline CDR1 is SEHNR and CDR2 is FQNEAQ (reference sequence). CDR3 residues: CASSGLAREVSVKGNHEQFF. Here the CDR3 DNA reads TGTGCCAGCAGCGGACTAGCGCGGGAAGTATCCGTGAAGGGAAATCATGAGCAGTTCTTC. Full variable domain (missing parts from reference TRBV7-9 and TRBJ2-1): DTGVSQNPRHKITKRGQNVTFRCDPISEHNRLYWYRQTLGQGPEFLTYFQNEAQLEKSRLLSDRFSAERPKGSFSTLEIQRTEQGDSAMYLCASSGLAREVSVKGNHEQFFGPGTRLTVL.

This clonotype turned up a few times. The chain has TRBV12-3 or TRBV12-4 and TRBJ1-6; D remains unclear. The V and J ends lost 1 base and 5 bases respectively, with 3 bases between them. The CDR3 totals 13 residues. The CDR3 nucleotides read TGTGCCAGCAGTTTAGGCCATAATTCACCCCTCCACTTT. Its translation is CASSLGHNSPLHF.

The rearrangement uses TRBV13 and TRBJ1-1; D remains ambiguous. Trimming stripped 1 base from V and 4 bases from J, with 13 bases between. The germline V gene has CDR1 PRHDT and CDR2 FYEKMQ (reference sequence). The length of the CDR3 is 15 residues. In nucleotides, the CDR3 is TGTGCCAGCAGCTTAGTTCCATCTCTCCGCACTGAAGCTTTCTTT. This codes for CASSLVPSLRTEAFF.

V and J are TRBV12-3 or TRBV12-4 and TRBJ2-1, with 9 nucleotides matching TRBD2. The CDR3 sequence is 16 residues long. V lost 3 bases to trimming and J lost 4 bases; unmatched junction nucleotides: 7. CDR3 nucleotides: TGTGCCAGCAGTTTTCGAAGCGGGGGGCCGTACAATGAGCAGTTCTTC. This translates into CASSFRSGGPYNEQFF.